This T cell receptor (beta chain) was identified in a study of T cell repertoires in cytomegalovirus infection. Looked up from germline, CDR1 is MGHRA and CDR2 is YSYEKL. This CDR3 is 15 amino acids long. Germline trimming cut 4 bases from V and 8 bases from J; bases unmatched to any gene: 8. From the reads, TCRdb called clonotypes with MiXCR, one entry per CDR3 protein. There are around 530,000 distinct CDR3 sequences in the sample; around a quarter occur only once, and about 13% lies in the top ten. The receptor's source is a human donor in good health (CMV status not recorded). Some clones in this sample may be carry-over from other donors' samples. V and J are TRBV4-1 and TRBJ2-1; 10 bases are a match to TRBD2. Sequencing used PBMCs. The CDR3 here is CASSPSLAGDYEQFF. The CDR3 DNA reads TGCGCCAGCAGCCCATCTCTAGCGGGAGATTATGAGCAGTTCTTC.